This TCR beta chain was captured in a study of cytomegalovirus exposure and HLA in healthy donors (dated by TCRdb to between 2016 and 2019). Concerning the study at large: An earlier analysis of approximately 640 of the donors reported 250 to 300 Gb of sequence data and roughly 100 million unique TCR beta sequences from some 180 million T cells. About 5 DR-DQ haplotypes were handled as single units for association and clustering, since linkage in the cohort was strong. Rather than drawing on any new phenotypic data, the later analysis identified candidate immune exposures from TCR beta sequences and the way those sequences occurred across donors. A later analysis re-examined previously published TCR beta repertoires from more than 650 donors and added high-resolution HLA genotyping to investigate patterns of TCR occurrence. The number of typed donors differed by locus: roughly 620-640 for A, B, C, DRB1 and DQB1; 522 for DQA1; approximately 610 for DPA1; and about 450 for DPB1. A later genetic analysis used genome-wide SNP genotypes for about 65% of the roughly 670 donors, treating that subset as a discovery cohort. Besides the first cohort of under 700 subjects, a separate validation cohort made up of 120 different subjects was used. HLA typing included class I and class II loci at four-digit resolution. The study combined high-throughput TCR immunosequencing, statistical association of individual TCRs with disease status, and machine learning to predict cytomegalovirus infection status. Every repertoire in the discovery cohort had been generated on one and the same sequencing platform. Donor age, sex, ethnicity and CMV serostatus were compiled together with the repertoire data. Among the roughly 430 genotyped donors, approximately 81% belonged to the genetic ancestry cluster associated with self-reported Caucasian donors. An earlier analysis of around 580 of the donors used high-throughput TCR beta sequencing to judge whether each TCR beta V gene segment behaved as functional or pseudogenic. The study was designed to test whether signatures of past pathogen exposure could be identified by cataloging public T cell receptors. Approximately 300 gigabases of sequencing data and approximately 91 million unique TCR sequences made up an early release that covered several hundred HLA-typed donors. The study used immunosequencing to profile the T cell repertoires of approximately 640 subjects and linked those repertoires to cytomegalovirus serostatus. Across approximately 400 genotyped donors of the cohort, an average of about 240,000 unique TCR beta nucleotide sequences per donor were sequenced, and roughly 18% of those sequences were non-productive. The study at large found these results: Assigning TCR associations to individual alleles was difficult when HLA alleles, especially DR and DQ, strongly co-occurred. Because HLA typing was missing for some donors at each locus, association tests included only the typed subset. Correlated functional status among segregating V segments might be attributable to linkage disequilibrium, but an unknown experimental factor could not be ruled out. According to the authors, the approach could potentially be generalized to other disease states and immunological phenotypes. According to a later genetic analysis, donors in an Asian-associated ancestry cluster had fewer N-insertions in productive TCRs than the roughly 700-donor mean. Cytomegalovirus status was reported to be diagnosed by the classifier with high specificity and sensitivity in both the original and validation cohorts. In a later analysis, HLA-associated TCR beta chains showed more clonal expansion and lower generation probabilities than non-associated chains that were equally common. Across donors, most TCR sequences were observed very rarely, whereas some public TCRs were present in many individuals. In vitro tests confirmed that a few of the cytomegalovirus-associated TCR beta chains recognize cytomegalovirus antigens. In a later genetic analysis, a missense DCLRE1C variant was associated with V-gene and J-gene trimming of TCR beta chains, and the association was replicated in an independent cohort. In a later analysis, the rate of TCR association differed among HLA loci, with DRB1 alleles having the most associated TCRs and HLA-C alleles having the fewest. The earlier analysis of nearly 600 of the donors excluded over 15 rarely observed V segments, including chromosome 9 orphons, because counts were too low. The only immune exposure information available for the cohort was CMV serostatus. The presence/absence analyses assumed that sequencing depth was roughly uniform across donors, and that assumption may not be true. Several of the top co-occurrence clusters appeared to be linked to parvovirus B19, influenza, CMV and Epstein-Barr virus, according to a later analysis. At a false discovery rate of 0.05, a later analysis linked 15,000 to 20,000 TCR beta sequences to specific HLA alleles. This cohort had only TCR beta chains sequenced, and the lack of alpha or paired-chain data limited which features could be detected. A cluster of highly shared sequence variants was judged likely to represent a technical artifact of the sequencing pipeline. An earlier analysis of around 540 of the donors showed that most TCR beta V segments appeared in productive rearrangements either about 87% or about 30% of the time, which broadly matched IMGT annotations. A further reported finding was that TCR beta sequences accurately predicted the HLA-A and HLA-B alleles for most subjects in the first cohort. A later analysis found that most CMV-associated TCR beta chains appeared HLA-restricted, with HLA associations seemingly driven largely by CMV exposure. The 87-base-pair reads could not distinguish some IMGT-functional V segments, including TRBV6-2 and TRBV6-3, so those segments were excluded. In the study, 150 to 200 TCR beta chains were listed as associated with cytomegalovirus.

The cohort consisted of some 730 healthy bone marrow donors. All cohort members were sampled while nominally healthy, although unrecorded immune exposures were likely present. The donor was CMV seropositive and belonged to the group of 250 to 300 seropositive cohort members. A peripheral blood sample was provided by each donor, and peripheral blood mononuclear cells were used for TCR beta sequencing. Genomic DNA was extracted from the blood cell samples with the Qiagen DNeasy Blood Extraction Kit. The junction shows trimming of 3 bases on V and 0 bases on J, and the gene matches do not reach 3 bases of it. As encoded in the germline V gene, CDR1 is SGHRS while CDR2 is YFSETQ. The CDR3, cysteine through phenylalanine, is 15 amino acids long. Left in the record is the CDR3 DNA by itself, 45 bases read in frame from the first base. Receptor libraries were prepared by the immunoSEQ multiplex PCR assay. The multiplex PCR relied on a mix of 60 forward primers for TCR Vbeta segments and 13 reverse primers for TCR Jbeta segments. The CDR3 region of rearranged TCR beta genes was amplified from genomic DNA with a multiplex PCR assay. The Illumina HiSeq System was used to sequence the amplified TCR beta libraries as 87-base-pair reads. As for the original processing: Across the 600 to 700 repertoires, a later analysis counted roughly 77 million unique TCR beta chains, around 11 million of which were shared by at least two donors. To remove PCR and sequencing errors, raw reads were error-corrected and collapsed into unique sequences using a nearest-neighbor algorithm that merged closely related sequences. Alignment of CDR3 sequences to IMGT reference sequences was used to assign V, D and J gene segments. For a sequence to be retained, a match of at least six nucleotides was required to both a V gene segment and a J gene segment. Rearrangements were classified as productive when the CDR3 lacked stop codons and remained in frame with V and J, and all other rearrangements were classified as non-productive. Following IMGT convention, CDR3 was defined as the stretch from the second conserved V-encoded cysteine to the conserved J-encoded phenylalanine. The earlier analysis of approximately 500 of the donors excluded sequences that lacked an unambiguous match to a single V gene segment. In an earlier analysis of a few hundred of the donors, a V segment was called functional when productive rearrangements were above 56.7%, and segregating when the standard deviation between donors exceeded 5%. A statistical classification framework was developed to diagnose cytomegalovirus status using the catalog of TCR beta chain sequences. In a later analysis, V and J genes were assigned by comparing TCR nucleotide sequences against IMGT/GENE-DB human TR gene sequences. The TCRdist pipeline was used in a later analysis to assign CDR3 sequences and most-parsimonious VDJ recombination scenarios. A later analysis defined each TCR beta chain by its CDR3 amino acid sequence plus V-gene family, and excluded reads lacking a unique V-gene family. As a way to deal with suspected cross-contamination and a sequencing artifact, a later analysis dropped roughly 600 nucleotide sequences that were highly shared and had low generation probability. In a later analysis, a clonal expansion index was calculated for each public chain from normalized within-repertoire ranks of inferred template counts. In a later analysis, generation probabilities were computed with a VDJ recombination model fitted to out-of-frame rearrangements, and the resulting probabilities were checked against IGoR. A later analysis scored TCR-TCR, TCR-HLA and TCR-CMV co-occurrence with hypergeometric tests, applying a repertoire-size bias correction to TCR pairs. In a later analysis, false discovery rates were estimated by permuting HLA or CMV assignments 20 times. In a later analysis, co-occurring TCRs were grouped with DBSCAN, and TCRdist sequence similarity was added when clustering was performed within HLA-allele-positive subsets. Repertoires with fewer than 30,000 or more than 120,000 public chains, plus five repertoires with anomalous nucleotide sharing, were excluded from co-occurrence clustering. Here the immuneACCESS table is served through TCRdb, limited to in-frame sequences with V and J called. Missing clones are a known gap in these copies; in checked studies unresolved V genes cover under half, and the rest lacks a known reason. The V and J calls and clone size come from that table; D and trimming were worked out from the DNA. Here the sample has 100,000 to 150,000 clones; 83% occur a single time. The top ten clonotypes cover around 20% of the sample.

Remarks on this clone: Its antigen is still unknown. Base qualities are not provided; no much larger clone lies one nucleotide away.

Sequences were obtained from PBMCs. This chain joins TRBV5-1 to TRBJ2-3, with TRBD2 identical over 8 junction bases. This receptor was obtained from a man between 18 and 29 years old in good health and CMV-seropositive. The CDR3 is CASSWRGASTDTQYF. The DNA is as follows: TGCGCCAGCAGCTGGCGGGGGGCAAGCACAGATACGCAGTATTTT.